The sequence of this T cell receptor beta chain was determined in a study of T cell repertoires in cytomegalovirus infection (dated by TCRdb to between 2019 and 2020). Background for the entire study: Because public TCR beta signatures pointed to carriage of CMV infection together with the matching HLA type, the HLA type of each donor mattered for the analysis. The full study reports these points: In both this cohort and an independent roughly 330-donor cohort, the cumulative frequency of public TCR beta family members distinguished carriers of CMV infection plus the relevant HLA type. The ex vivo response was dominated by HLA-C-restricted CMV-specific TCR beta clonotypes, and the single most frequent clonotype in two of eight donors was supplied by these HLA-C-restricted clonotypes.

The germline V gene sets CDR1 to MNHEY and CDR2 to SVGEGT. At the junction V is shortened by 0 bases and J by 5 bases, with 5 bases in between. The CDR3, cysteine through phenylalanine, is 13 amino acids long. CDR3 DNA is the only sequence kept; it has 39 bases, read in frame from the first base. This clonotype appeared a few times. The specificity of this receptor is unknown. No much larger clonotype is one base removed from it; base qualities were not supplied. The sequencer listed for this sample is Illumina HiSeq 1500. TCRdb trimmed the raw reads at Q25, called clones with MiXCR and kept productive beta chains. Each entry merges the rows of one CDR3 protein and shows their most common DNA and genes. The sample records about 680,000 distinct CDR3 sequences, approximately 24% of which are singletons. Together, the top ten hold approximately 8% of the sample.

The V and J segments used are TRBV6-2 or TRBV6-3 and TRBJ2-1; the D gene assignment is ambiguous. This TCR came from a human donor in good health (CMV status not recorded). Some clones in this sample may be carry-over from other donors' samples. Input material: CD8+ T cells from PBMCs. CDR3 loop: CASSYSTNNEQFF. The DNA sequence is TGTGCCAGCAGTTACTCGACCAACAATGAGCAGTTCTTC.